The present TCR beta chain was sequenced within a study of blood T cell dynamics during melanoma immunotherapy. Study-wide context: Patients with metastatic melanoma got pembrolizumab or nivolumab-ipilimumab as first-line care. Study observations and caveats: It remained unknown if the driving T cell clones were melanoma-specific.

The table came from immunoSEQ multiplex PCR; TCRdb's copy has only in-frame clones and leaves some out. The sample lists around 1,500 clones; approximately 84% were seen once. Time point: pre-treatment baseline. Samples come from before therapy and from week 3 after the first blockade cycle. Germline V CDR1 and CDR2: MNHEY, SMNVEV (reference sequence). V gave up 5 bases and J gave up 8 bases, with 9 bases separating them. The CDR3 runs to 12 residues. This clone was observed a single time. Its antigen is not known. This chain uses TRBV27 with TRBJ1-4, with a tentative D call TRBD1 (5 bases). The input for sequencing was blood, taken from a patient treated with checkpoint blockade. The sequence was collected from a human donor with melanoma. For the CDR3, the DNA is TGTGCCAGCAGTCCCCCAGGGGAAAAACTGTTTTTT. Its translation: CASSPPGEKLFF.